Listed below are T cell receptor beta chains from one sample, sequenced in a study of blood T cell repertoires in COVID-19. Libraries were prepared by immunoSEQ multiplex PCR; TCRdb keeps only in-frame clonotypes and omits some of them. The repertoire consists of 250,000 to 350,000 clones, with more than 80% occurring once and the leading ten covering 6.4%. Sequencing was done on a sample of peripheral blood. Receptors originate from a man aged 18-30 years who had recovered from COVID-19. CDR3s include the opening cysteine and the closing phenylalanine or tryptophan. A D gene is named only where the DNA matches it firmly. Clone size is stated in some rows and not others, as once, few, many or a class when expanded.

size: NA; V: TRBV7-9; D: NA; J: TRBJ2-1; DNA: TGTGCCAGCACCAAACCACGCACAGAGAAACTCAATGAGCAGTTCTTC; CDR3: CASTKPRTEKLNEQFF
size: NA; V: TRBV4-3; D: TRBD1; J: TRBJ2-7; DNA: TGCGCCAGCAGCCAAGATGGCAGGGGGCTCTACGAGCAGTACTTC; CDR3: CASSQDGRGLYEQYF
size: NA; V: TRBV19; D: TRBD1; J: TRBJ1-5; DNA: TGTGCCAGTAGTATTCGACAGGGGGTGCTCAATCAGCCCCAGCATTTT; CDR3: CASSIRQGVLNQPQHF
size: once; V: TRBV7-2; D: TRBD2; J: TRBJ2-5; DNA: TGTGCCAGCAGCCCTAGCGGGGGGGCCGGGATTCTACAAGAGACCCAGTACTTC; CDR3: CASSPSGGAGILQETQYF
size: NA; V: TRBV10-3; D: TRBD1; J: TRBJ2-4; DNA: TGTGCCATCAGCTCTGGGACAGAAGGGAAAAACATTCAGTACTTC; CDR3: CAISSGTEGKNIQYF
size: NA; V: TRBV4-1; D: NA; J: TRBJ2-7; DNA: TGCGCCAGCAGCCAAGTTGAGGGACACTACGAGCAGTACTTC; CDR3: CASSQVEGHYEQYF
size: NA; V: TRBV2; D: NA; J: TRBJ1-1; DNA: TGTGCCAGCAGTATGACAGGTAGCCGCACTGAAGCTTTCTTT; CDR3: CASSMTGSRTEAFF
size: once; V: TRBV25-1; D: NA; J: TRBJ2-1; DNA: TGTGCCAGCAGTAGTAGCGGAGGGAACTCCTACAATGAGCAGTTCTTC; CDR3: CASSSSGGNSYNEQFF
size: NA; V: TRBV11-3; D: NA; J: TRBJ1-4; DNA: TGTGCCAGCAGCTTAACCGGGGTTTCAACTAATGAAAAACTGTTTTTT; CDR3: CASSLTGVSTNEKLFF
size: NA; V: TRBV7-6; D: TRBD1; J: TRBJ1-1; DNA: TGTGCCAGCAGCTGGCCGGGACAGGGGGGATCGGGGACTGAAGCTTTCTTT; CDR3: CASSWPGQGGSGTEAFF
size: few; V: TRBV4-3; D: NA; J: TRBJ2-1; DNA: TGCGCCAGCAGCCAAGATGCCAGGGTGAATGAGCAGTTCTTC; CDR3: CASSQDARVNEQFF
size: NA; V: TRBV11-2; D: NA; J: TRBJ1-2; DNA: TGTGCCAGCAGCTTAGTGGGGGGGAGCTACTATGGCTACACCTTC; CDR3: CASSLVGGSYYGYTF
size: NA; V: TRBV7-2; D: TRBD2; J: TRBJ2-3; DNA: TGTGCCAGCAGCTTAAGGCCAGCGGGGGGGCCTTTAGATACGCAGTATTTT; CDR3: CASSLRPAGGPLDTQYF
size: NA; V: TRBV4-1; D: TRBD1; J: TRBJ1-4; DNA: TGCGCCAGCAGCCCTGGGGACAGGAATGAAAAACTGTTTTTT; CDR3: CASSPGDRNEKLFF
size: NA; V: TRBV6-6; D: TRBD1; J: TRBJ1-1; DNA: TGTGCCAGCACTGGGACAGGCCGTTCATTCTCTGAAGCTTTCTTT; CDR3: CASTGTGRSFSEAFF
size: NA; V: TRBV19; D: TRBD1; J: TRBJ1-2; DNA: TGTGCCAGTAGTAGGGACAGGGAGGACTATGGCTACACCTTC; CDR3: CASSRDREDYGYTF